The TCR beta chain described here comes from a study of T-cell reconstitution after alpha-beta-depleted transplantation in children. Preparation of the TCRbeta library involved a method that used unique molecular identifiers. TCRdb independently ran MiXCR on the PCR reads; one entry per CDR3 protein. The sample comprises roughly 300,000 distinct CDR3 sequences, over 8% of which are singletons, and about 9.5% rests with the top ten. Germline V CDR1 and CDR2: DFQATT, SNEGSKA (reference sequence). J gave up 7 bases and V 6 bases, and 4 bases lay outside the gene matches. The CDR3 is made up of 13 amino acids.

This rearrangement joins TRBV20-1 to TRBJ2-1, with 12 bases identical to TRBD2. The TCR originated in a human donor who donated a stem cell graft to a child with SCID. The material sequenced was PBMCs from the stem cell graft donor, taken from the stem cell graft. CDR3 nucleotides: TGCAGTGCCCTGGGACTAGCGGGTAATGAGCAGTTCTTC. Translating it yields CSALGLAGNEQFF.